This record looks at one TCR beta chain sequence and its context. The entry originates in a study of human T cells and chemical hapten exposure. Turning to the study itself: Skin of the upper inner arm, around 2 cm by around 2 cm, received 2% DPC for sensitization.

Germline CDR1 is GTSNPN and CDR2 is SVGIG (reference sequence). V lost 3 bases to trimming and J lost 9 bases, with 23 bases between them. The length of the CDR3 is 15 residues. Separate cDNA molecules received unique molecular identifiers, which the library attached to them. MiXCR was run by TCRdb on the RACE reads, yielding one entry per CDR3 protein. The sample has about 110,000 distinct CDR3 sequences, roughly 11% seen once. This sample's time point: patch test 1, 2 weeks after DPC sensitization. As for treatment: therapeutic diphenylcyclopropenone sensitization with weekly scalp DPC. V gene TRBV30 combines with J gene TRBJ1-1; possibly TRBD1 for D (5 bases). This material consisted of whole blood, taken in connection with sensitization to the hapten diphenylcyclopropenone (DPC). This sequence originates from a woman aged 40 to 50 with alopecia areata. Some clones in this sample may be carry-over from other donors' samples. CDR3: CAWRYFTLRDVQAFF. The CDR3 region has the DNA TGTGCCTGGAGATATTTTACACTCCGGGACGTACAAGCTTTCTTT. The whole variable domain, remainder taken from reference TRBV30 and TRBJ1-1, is SQTIHQWPATLVQPVGSPLSLECTVEGTSNPNLYWYRQAAGRGLQLLFYSVGIGQISSEVPQNLSASRPQDRQFILSSKKLLLSDSGFYLCAWRYFTLRDVQAFFGQGTRLTVV.